Following are 21 T cell receptor beta chains from one sample sequenced in a study of CD8+CD57+ T cells in acquired aplastic anemia. In patients chosen for sequencing, flow cytometry had shown CD8+CD57+ cell expansion. CDR3 and TCR beta VDJ profiling relied on a genomic DNA template. A single record per CDR3 protein comes from TCRdb applying MiXCR to the reads. Of around 500,000 distinct CDR3 sequences in the sample, roughly a third were seen once. Sequencing input: sorted CD4+, CD8+, or CD8+CD57+ T cells (not recorded which) from PBMCs. Every receptor here comes from a human donor with aplastic anemia.

Points on this clonotype: One end of the junction does not line up with germline, which may come from a read error. The chain carries TRBV4-1 and TRBJ2-1, with TRBD2 as a possible D gene (5 bases). Looked up from germline, CDR1 is MGHRA and CDR2 is YSYEKL. This CDR3 spans 16 amino acids. The CDR3 nucleotides are TGCGCCAGCAGCCCAATCGGGCGGGCCTCCTCCAATGAGCAGTTCTTC. Translation gives CASSPIGRASSNEQFF.

This clonotype showed up many times. The chain is built from TRBV7-2 and TRBJ2-7; 10 nucleotides agree with TRBD1. Germline-derived CDR1 and CDR2 are SGHTA and FQGNSA. CDR3 length: 15 residues. V shed 5 bases, J shed 2 bases, and the junction held 6 bases outside the gene matches. CDR3 coding DNA: TGTGCCAGCAGCAGGCCAGGACAGGGGGCCTACGAGCAGTACTTC. Protein product: CASSRPGQGAYEQYF. Combining the CDR3 with reference TRBV7-2 and TRBJ2-7 gives the whole variable domain GAGVSQSPSNKVTEKGKDVELRCDPISGHTALYWYRQSLGQGLEFLIYFQGNSAPDKSGLPSDRFSAERTGGSVSTLTIQRTQQEDSAVYLCASSRPGQGAYEQYFGPGTRLTVT.

This clonotype was counted a few times. The chain links TRBV30 to TRBJ2-7, with TRBD2 matching over 7 bases. Losses at the gene ends were 5 bases for V and 2 bases for J; bases not matched to a gene: 3. From germline, CDR1 is GTSNPN and CDR2 SVGIG (reference sequence). The CDR3 has 12 residues. For the CDR3, the DNA is TGTGCCTGGGGGAGGGTCCCCTACGAGCAGTACTTC. It translates to CAWGRVPYEQYF.

CDR3 protein: CASSMGIARGPYQPQHF. Written as DNA, the CDR3 is TGTGCCAGTAGTATGGGCATAGCAAGGGGGCCATATCAGCCCCAGCATTTT. The chain has TRBV19 and TRBJ1-5; the match to TRBD1 covers 7 bases. In germline, CDR1 is LNHDA, CDR2 SQIVND (reference sequence). This CDR3 has 17 amino acids. The trim removed 3 bases at V and 5 bases at J, leaving 13 bases unmatched.

Only a few counts were recorded for this clonotype. This chain joins TRBV7-2 and TRBJ2-7; 11 positions match TRBD2. The germline CDR1 and CDR2 sequences are SGHTA and FQGNSA. The CDR3 loop spans 15 amino acids. J was trimmed by 5 bases and V by 8 bases; bases with no gene match: 11. CDR3 amino acids: CASSRLAGNPHEQYF. The DNA of the CDR3 is TGTGCCAGCTCTCGACTAGCGGGGAACCCCCACGAGCAGTACTTC.

This clonotype has just a few counts. V is TRBV5-6 and J is TRBJ2-7; no clear D. The CDR3 has 13 residues. Per the germline V gene, CDR1 is SGHDT and CDR2 is YYEEEE. With 2 bases removed from V and 5 bases from J, the gap between germline ends came to 11 bases. As DNA, the CDR3 is TGTGCCAGCAGCTTAGGCGGAAGGGACGAGCAGTACTTC. Translation gives CASSLGGRDEQYF.

The chain employs TRBV19 and TRBJ2-7; D is unclear. CDR3 length equals 13 residues. CDR1 is LNHDA and CDR2 is SQIVND in the germline V gene (reference sequence). V was trimmed by 1 base and J by 3 bases, leaving 7 bases between them. The CDR3 sequence is CASSIGSGYEQYF. Written as DNA, the CDR3 is TGTGCCAGTAGTATAGGGTCGGGCTACGAGCAGTACTTC.

Concerning this clonotype: One junction end does not reproduce the germline sequence, and a read error may be involved. The DNA for the CDR3 is TGCACCAGCAGGAGGACAGGGGATGGCACAGATACGCAGTATTTT. Translating gives CTSRRTGDGTDTQYF. The chain employs TRBV5-1 and TRBJ2-3; 9 bases are shared with TRBD1. There are 15 residues in the CDR3. Looked up from germline, CDR1 is SGHRS and CDR2 is YFSETQ. Looking up the rest from reference TRBV5-1 and TRBJ2-3 gives the full variable domain: KAGVTQTPRYLIKTRGQQVTLSCSPISGHRSVSWYQQTPGQGLQFLFEYFSETQRNKGNFPGRFSGRQFSNSRSEMNVSTLELGDSALYLCTSRRTGDGTDTQYFGPGTRLTVL.

This clonotype was recorded only once. The V call is TRBV4-1, the J call TRBJ2-4; D unresolved. Germline CDR1 MGHRA, CDR2 YSYEKL. V was clipped by 3 bases and J by 1 base, with 4 bases between them. This CDR3 is 13 amino acids long. The CDR3 is CASSQGAKNIQYF. The CDR3 nucleotides are TGCGCCAGCAGCCAGGGGGCCAAAAACATTCAGTACTTC.

This clonotype was counted between two and nine times. V gene TRBV19 combines with J gene TRBJ1-2; 9 bases are a match to TRBD1. In germline, CDR1 is LNHDA, CDR2 SQIVND (reference sequence). The CDR3 loop spans 15 amino acids. The V and J ends lost 0 bases and 8 bases, in that order; junction bases with no gene match: 7. Here the CDR3 reads CASSIETGTGNGYTF. As DNA, the CDR3 is TGTGCCAGTAGTATAGAAACCGGGACAGGGAACGGCTACACCTTC.

The CDR3 coding sequence is TGCAGTGCCAGCAGTTCACAGGTCCGCCAGCCCCAGCATTTT. It encodes CSASSSQVRQPQHF. This chain connects TRBV20-1 to TRBJ1-5; TRBD1 is a possible D gene (5 bases). Germline V gene sequence: CDR1 DFQATT, CDR2 SNEGSKA (reference sequence). The ends were cut back, 6 bases at V and 7 bases at J, with 19 bases in the middle. CDR3 length: 14 residues.

This clonotype was observed at least ten times. The chain combines TRBV12-3 or TRBV12-4 with TRBJ2-7, with 7 bases identical to TRBD1. The CDR3 runs 14 residues. V was pared by 5 bases and J by 5 bases, with 9 bases of the junction left unmatched. The CDR3 DNA sequence: TGTGCCAGCAGTCTGCGACAGGGAGCCCACGAGCAGTACTTC. Protein: CASSLRQGAHEQYF.

The CDR3 reads CAWSRTEGQLNEKLFF. The CDR3 nucleotides read TGTGCCTGGAGTCGAACGGAGGGACAGCTGAATGAAAAACTGTTTTTT. This sequence joins TRBV30 and TRBJ1-4; 7 nucleotides match TRBD1. The junction had 11 bases not matched to a gene; V was cut back by 2 bases and J by 5 bases. CDR1 is GTSNPN and CDR2 is SVGIG in the germline V gene (reference sequence). CDR3 length equals 16 residues.

This clonotype was seen many times. The rearrangement joins TRBV14 to TRBJ1-6; TRBD1 might be the D (5 bases). The CDR3 runs 16 residues. The germline V gene encodes CDR1 SGHDN and CDR2 FVKESK. The ends were cut back, 3 bases at V and 4 bases at J, with 13 bases in the middle. Written as DNA, the CDR3 is TGTGCCAGCAGCCACTCCCAAAGACAGTATAATTCACCCCTCCACTTT. It translates to CASSHSQRQYNSPLHF. The whole variable domain, filled in from reference TRBV14 and TRBJ1-6, reads EAGVTQFPSHSVIEKGQTVTLRCDPISGHDNLYWYRRVMGKEIKFLLHFVKESKQDESGMPNNRFLAERTGGTYSTLKVQPAELEDSGVYFCASSHSQRQYNSPLHFGNGTRLTVT.

This clonotype was seen a few times. The chain is built from TRBV5-1 and TRBJ2-7; 10 bases fit TRBD2. J gave up 2 bases and V 2 bases, and 4 bases lay outside the gene matches. The CDR3 length is 15 residues. Germline V gene data show CDR1 as SGHRS and CDR2 as YFSETQ. CDR3 coding DNA: TGCGCCAGCAGCTTTCTAGCGGGAGATCCCTACGAGCAGTACTTC. Amino acids: CASSFLAGDPYEQYF. The full variable domain, in which reference TRBV5-1 and TRBJ2-7 provide the parts outside the CDR3, is KAGVTQTPRYLIKTRGQQVTLSCSPISGHRSVSWYQQTPGQGLQFLFEYFSETQRNKGNFPGRFSGRQFSNSRSEMNVSTLELGDSALYLCASSFLAGDPYEQYFGPGTRLTVT.

The chain uses TRBV29-1 and TRBJ2-3; 7 bases line up with TRBD1. The trim removed 2 bases at V and 6 bases at J, leaving 14 bases unmatched. This CDR3 contains 16 residues. Germline values: CDR1 SQVTM, CDR2 ANQGSEA. CDR3 loop: CSVEWGSGQVYDTQYF. The CDR3 nucleotides are TGCAGCGTTGAATGGGGTAGTGGACAGGTTTACGATACGCAGTATTTT.

This clonotype was seen at least ten times. The chain is built from TRBV19 and TRBJ1-1, with a tentative D call TRBD1 (5 bases). The germline V and J ends were trimmed by 4 bases and 4 bases, with 10 bases remaining between them. Per the germline V gene, CDR1 is LNHDA and CDR2 is SQIVND (reference sequence). The CDR3 has 13 residues. In nucleotides, the CDR3 is TGTGCCAGTAGTACACAGGAGGGCACTGAAGCTTTCTTT. Translating gives CASSTQEGTEAFF.

This clonotype came up many times. CDR3 in DNA: TGTGCCAGCAGCGTGGGACTAGCGGGACTCAACTACGAGCAGTACTTC. Its protein product is CASSVGLAGLNYEQYF. V and J are TRBV7-9 and TRBJ2-7; 13 nucleotides match TRBD2. The J segment lost 3 bases and the V segment lost 5 bases, leaving 7 bases of the junction unmatched. Germline assignment: CDR1 SEHNR and CDR2 FQNEAQ (reference sequence). There are 16 residues in the CDR3.

This clonotype was detected only once. The rearrangement links TRBV2 to TRBJ2-7, with D uncertain. This CDR3 region has 15 residues. Between the trimmed V and J ends, which lost 4 bases and 5 bases, there was a span of 18 bases. The germline gives CDR1 SNHLY, CDR2 FYNNEI. The CDR3 loop is CASSALAPIYDEQYF. The CDR3, as DNA: TGTGCCAGCAGTGCGCTGGCCCCAATATATGACGAGCAGTACTTC. The variable domain in full, completed from reference TRBV2 and TRBJ2-7, reads EPEVTQTPSHQVTQMGQEVILRCVPISNHLYFYWYRQILGQKVEFLVSFYNNEISEKSEIFDDQFSVERPDGSNFTLKIRSTKLEDSAMYFCASSALAPIYDEQYFGPGTRLTVT.

The chain carries TRBV9 and TRBJ1-1; D might be TRBD1 (5 bases). Per the germline V gene, CDR1 is SGDLS and CDR2 is YYNGEE. With 0 bases removed from V and 2 bases from J, the gap between germline ends came to 14 bases. CDR3 length: 16 amino acids. The CDR3: CASSVGGGAANTEAFF. The CDR3 DNA sequence: TGTGCCAGCAGCGTAGGGGGTGGGGCGGCAAACACTGAAGCTTTCTTT.

The genes are TRBV9 and TRBJ2-1, with 14 nucleotides matching TRBD2. Trimming took 3 bases from V and 4 from J; bases not matched to a gene: 3. Germline V lookup: CDR1 SGDLS, CDR2 YYNGEE. CDR3 length: 16 amino acids. The CDR3 DNA reads TGTGCCAGCAGCGCAGGGACTAGCGGGAGTTACAATGAGCAGTTCTTC. Residues: CASSAGTSGSYNEQFF.